The following is a T cell receptor (beta chain) sequence with its context. Libraries were prepared by immunoSEQ multiplex PCR; TCRdb keeps only in-frame clonotypes and omits some of them. The sample lists about 120,000 clones, approximately 94% seen once, with 6.2% in the top ten. These data come from a study of T cell changes during pregnancy in multiple sclerosis. This CDR3 spans 17 amino acids. The V gene's germline CDR1 is LGHNA and CDR2 YNFKEQ. V gave up 4 bases and J gave up 7 bases; unmatched junction bases: 9. The sample was peripheral blood, taken before pregnancy. The genes are TRBV4-2 and TRBJ2-4, with TRBD2 matching 14 bases. The receptor's source is a female donor with multiple sclerosis, enrolled in a pregnancy study. The CDR3 region is CASSPTGTSGRRNIQYF. In nucleotides, the CDR3 is TGTGCCAGCAGCCCGACAGGGACTAGCGGGAGAAGGAACATTCAGTACTTC.